Following are 20 T cell receptor beta chains from one sample sequenced in a study of blood T cell repertoires in COVID-19 (dated by TCRdb to 2020 to 2021). The method was the immunoSEQ multiplex PCR assay. TCRdb re-hosts the immuneACCESS table, in-frame sequences only. Its copies lack some clones; in the studies checked, an unresolved V gene accounts for under half of them, and the cause for the rest is not known. The sample has 150,000 to 200,000 clones on record, more than 85% of them singletons. The ten largest clonotypes hold around 0.53% of the sample. The specimen was peripheral blood. The receptors originated from a man between 50 and 59 years old with acute or convalescent COVID-19.

The chain combines TRBV2 with TRBJ1-5; 8 nucleotides line up with TRBD1. The J segment lost 0 bases and the V segment lost 5 bases, leaving 12 bases of the junction unmatched. This CDR3 region has 18 residues. CDR1 and CDR2 (germline): SNHLY, FYNNEI. The CDR3: CASSLRDRSFYSNQPQHF. Written as DNA, the CDR3 is TGTGCCAGCAGTCTCCGGGACAGGAGTTTTTATAGCAATCAGCCCCAGCATTTT.

The chain employs TRBV5-5 and TRBJ1-1, with D perhaps TRBD1 (6 bases). Germline CDR1 reads SGHKS; CDR2 reads YYEKEE (reference sequence). Trimming stripped 1 base from V and 0 bases from J, with 10 bases between. CDR3 length: 15 residues. As DNA, the CDR3 is TGTGCCAGCAGCTTGACCGGGGGGCTGAACACTGAAGCTTTCTTT. As protein: CASSLTGGLNTEAFF. Using reference TRBV5-5 and TRBJ1-1 for the parts outside the CDR3, the full variable domain is DAGVTQSPTHLIKTRGQQVTLRCSPISGHKSVSWYQQVLGQGPQFIFQYYEKEERGRGNFPDRFSARQFPNYSSELNVNALLLGDSALYLCASSLTGGLNTEAFFGQGTRLTVV.

This chain connects TRBV27 to TRBJ1-6; D remains ambiguous. This CDR3 has 14 residues. V was clipped by 2 bases and J by 5 bases, with 7 bases between them. Germline V CDR1 and CDR2: MNHEY, SMNVEV (reference sequence). CDR3 DNA: TGTGCCAGCAGTTTACGGGGAAATAATTCACCCCTCCACTTT. Translating it yields CASSLRGNNSPLHF.

The V gene is TRBV23-1, the J gene TRBJ1-2; 7 nucleotides line up with TRBD1. TRBV23-1 is filed as an ORF, its function uncertain. The trim removed 0 bases at V and 6 bases at J, leaving 4 bases unmatched. This CDR3 is built from 14 residues. The CDR3 sequence is CASSQSDREDGYTF. In nucleotides, the CDR3 is TGCGCCAGCAGTCAATCCGACAGGGAAGATGGCTACACCTTC.

The rearrangement uses TRBV7-3 and TRBJ2-2, with D perhaps matching TRBD1 (6 bases). Trimming pared 5 bases from V and 4 bases from J, leaving 8 bases between. This CDR3 comprises 13 residues. Per germline, CDR1 SGHTA and CDR2 FQGTGA. CDR3 nucleotide sequence: TGTGCCAGCAGCCCACAGGGCACCGGGGAGCTGTTTTTT. Amino acid sequence: CASSPQGTGELFF.

This clone was counted a few times. This chain connects TRBV27 to TRBJ1-3, with 7 bases matching TRBD1. The J segment lost 2 bases and the V segment lost 6 bases, leaving 13 bases of the junction unmatched. This CDR3 has 17 amino acids. Germline-derived CDR1 and CDR2 are MNHEY and SMNVEV (reference sequence). The CDR3: CASSPTLRGQTGNTIYF. CDR3 sequence (DNA): TGTGCCAGCAGCCCGACTCTTAGGGGACAGACTGGAAACACCATATATTTT.

This clone was seen a single time. This sequence joins TRBV6-2 or TRBV6-3 and TRBJ1-5, with D possibly being TRBD1 (6 bases). V was cut by 6 bases and J by 0 bases, with 12 bases left in between. CDR3 length equals 15 residues. The V gene's germline CDR1 is MNHEY and CDR2 SVGEGT. The CDR3 bases are TGTGCCAGCAGCCCTGGACAGTATAGCAATCAGCCCCAGCATTTT. This sequence encodes CASSPGQYSNQPQHF.

This rearrangement joins TRBV3-1 (or the pseudogene TRBV3-2) to TRBJ2-5; possibly TRBD2 for D (7 bases). The CDR3 covers 15 residues. Per germline, CDR1 LGHDT and CDR2 YNNKEL (reference sequence). Trimming removed 2 bases at V and 2 bases at J, with 12 bases between. The CDR3 DNA is TGTGCCAGCAGCCAAAGGGGGGGAGTACAAGAGACCCAGTACTTC. It specifies CASSQRGGVQETQYF.

The chain carries TRBV19 and TRBJ1-5; D call uncertain. Germline loops: CDR1 LNHDA, CDR2 SQIVND (reference sequence). The CDR3 runs to 14 residues. V lost 4 bases and J lost 6, with 13 bases in between. In DNA, the CDR3 is TGTGCCAGTAGTAATGTAGGAGCGCTTCAGCCCCAGCATTTT. This translates into CASSNVGALQPQHF.

This chain uses TRBV28 with TRBJ1-3, with a tentative D call TRBD1 (6 bases). The germline V gene encodes CDR1 MDHEN and CDR2 SYDVKM. The CDR3 consists of 14 residues. Trimming shortened V by 2 bases and J by 3 bases, and 8 bases separated the two germline ends. The CDR3 nucleotides read TGTGCCAGCAGTTTAGGGACATTTGGAAACACCATATATTTT. It codes for CASSLGTFGNTIYF.

This clone has only one observation. The CDR3 nucleotides are TGTGCCAGCAGAAGGACGGGATACGATGAGCAGTTCTTC. Translation gives CASRRTGYDEQFF. The rearrangement links TRBV5-8 to TRBJ2-1; D is perhaps TRBD2 (5 bases). CDR3 length: 13 residues. Germline V gene sequence: CDR1 SGHTS, CDR2 YDEGEE. V lost 5 bases and J lost 8, with 14 bases in between.

This chain links TRBV11-2 with TRBJ1-3; D unresolved. Germline assignment: CDR1 SGHAT and CDR2 FQNNGV. V gave up 5 bases and J gave up 4 bases, with 6 bases separating them. The CDR3 has 12 residues. CDR3 loop: CASSPRGNTIYF. Written as DNA, the CDR3 is TGTGCCAGCAGCCCCCGGGGAAACACCATATATTTT.

The chain links TRBV5-8 to TRBJ1-3; TRBD1 is a possible D gene (6 bases). The length of the CDR3 is 15 residues. Trimming removed 0 bases from V and 2 bases from J, with 9 bases in between. Per germline, CDR1 SGHTS and CDR2 YDEGEE. The CDR3 spells CASSLGTAAGNTIYF. Written as DNA, the CDR3 is TGTGCCAGCAGCTTGGGGACAGCGGCTGGAAACACCATATATTTT.

For the CDR3, the DNA is TGTGCCTGGATTGGCAGGGGTCGAGACGAGCAGTACTTC. Residues: CAWIGRGRDEQYF. The V call is TRBV30, the J call TRBJ2-7, with D possibly TRBD1 on 6 matching bases. CDR3 length: 13 amino acids. Trimming stripped 4 bases from V and 5 bases from J, with 15 bases between. Germline CDR1 reads GTSNPN; CDR2 reads SVGIG (reference sequence).

The rearrangement uses TRBV28 and TRBJ1-5; 8 nucleotides match TRBD1. V shed 6 bases and J 3 bases; nucleotides not matched to a gene: 10. In germline, CDR1 is MDHEN, CDR2 SYDVKM. The CDR3 has 16 residues. The CDR3: CASSPQGQGHNQPQHF. DNA of the CDR3: TGTGCCAGCAGCCCTCAAGGACAGGGACACAATCAGCCCCAGCATTTT.

The rearrangement links TRBV20-1 to TRBJ1-2; 8 bases map to TRBD1. The ends lost 6 bases at V and 7 bases at J; junction bases unmatched: 4. This CDR3 region has 11 residues. Germline-derived CDR1 and CDR2 are DFQATT and SNEGSKA (reference sequence). CDR3 in amino acids: CSAMTGAGYTF. CDR3 DNA: TGCAGTGCAATGACAGGGGCTGGCTACACCTTC.

The rearrangement joins TRBV5-6 to TRBJ2-6, with 7 bases identical to TRBD1. Germline CDR1 and CDR2: SGHDT and YYEEEE. This CDR3 has 19 amino acids. With V trimmed by 4 bases and J by 0 bases, 13 bases remained unmatched. Here the CDR3 DNA reads TGTGCCAGCAGCGCGCCACCCGGGACAGTCTTCTCTGGGGCCAACGTCCTGACTTTC. It is translated as CASSAPPGTVFSGANVLTF.

This chain joins TRBV4-1 and TRBJ1-2, with TRBD1 matching over 9 bases. Trimming removed 6 bases from V and 4 bases from J; junction bases left unmatched: 9. The CDR3 totals 15 residues. From germline, CDR1 is MGHRA and CDR2 YSYEKL. This chain's CDR3 is CASRPPGTGTYGYTF. CDR3 in DNA: TGCGCCAGCAGACCGCCCGGGACAGGGACCTATGGCTACACCTTC.

The rearrangement uses TRBV28 and TRBJ1-2, with D maybe TRBD1 (5 bases). V lost 9 bases to trimming and J lost 1 base, with 12 bases between them. This CDR3 has 13 residues. Germline V gives CDR1 MDHEN, CDR2 SYDVKM. The CDR3 bases are TGTGCCAGTACCCAGACAGTTAACTATGGCTACACCTTC. Translation gives CASTQTVNYGYTF.

V usage is TRBV2 and J usage is TRBJ2-5; the D gene is possibly TRBD1 (6 bases). Germline V gene data show CDR1 as SNHLY and CDR2 as FYNNEI. The CDR3 spans 15 residues. The V end was cut by 5 bases, the J end by 2 bases, with 15 bases between. CDR3 residues: CASSTQGFGQETQYF. CDR3 nucleotide sequence: TGTGCCAGCAGTACACAGGGCTTTGGGCAAGAGACCCAGTACTTC.